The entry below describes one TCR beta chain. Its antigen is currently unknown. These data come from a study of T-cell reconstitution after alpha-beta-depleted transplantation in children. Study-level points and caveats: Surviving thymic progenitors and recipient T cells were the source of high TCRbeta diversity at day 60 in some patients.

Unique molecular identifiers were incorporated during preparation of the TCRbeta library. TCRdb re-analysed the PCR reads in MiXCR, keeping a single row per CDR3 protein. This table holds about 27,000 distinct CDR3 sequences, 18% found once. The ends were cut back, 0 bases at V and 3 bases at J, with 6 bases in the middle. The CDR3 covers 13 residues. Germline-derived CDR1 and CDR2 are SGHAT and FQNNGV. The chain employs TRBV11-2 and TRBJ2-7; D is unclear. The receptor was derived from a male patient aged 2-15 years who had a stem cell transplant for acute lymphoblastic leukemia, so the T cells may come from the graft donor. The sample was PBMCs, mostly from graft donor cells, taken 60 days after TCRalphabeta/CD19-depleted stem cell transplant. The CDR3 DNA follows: TGTGCCAGCAGCTTAGACAGACTCTACGAGCAGTACTTC. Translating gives CASSLDRLYEQYF.